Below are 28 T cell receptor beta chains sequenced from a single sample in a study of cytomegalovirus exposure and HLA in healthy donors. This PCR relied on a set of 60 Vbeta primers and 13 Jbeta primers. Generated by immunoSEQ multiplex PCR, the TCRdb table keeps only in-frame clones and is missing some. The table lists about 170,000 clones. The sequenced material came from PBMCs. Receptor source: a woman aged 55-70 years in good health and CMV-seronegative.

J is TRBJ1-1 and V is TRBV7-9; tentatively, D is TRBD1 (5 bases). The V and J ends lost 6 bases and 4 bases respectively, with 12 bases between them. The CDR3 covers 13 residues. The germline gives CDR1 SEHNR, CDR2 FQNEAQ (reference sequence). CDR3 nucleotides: TGTGCCAGCAGAGCACCGGGGGTCACTGAAGCTTTCTTT. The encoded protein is CASRAPGVTEAFF. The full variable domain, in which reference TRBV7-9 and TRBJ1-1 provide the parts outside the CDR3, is DTGVSQNPRHKITKRGQNVTFRCDPISEHNRLYWYRQTLGQGPEFLTYFQNEAQLEKSRLLSDRFSAERPKGSFSTLEIQRTEQGDSAMYLCASRAPGVTEAFFGQGTRLTVV.

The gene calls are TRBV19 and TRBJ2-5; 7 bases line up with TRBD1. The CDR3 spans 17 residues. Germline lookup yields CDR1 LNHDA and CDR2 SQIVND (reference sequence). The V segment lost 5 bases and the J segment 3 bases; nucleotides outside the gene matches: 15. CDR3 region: CASSPNRPGQLKETQYF. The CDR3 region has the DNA TGTGCCAGTAGTCCAAACCGACCGGGACAGCTAAAAGAGACCCAGTACTTC.

CDR3 amino acids: CASRTGATREQFF. As DNA, the CDR3 is TGTGCCAGCAGGACAGGGGCAACGAGGGAGCAGTTCTTC. J is TRBJ2-1 and V is TRBV25-1; 8 nucleotides line up with TRBD1. V was pared by 6 bases and J by 10 bases, with 8 bases of the junction left unmatched. Germline V CDR1 and CDR2: MGHDK, SYGVNS. CDR3 size: 13 residues.

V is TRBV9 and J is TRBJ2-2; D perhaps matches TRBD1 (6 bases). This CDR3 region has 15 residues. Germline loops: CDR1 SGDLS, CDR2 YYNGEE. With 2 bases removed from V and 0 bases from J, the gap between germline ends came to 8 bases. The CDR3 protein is CASSVKGANTGELFF. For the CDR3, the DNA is TGTGCCAGCAGCGTTAAGGGGGCGAACACCGGGGAGCTGTTTTTT.

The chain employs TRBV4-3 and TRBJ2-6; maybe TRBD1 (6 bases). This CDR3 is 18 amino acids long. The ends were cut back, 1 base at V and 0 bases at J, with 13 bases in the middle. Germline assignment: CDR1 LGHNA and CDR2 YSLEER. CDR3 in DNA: TGCGCCAGCAGCCAAGTGGGGGCAGTCCTCTCTGGGGCCAACGTCCTGACTTTC. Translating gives CASSQVGAVLSGANVLTF.

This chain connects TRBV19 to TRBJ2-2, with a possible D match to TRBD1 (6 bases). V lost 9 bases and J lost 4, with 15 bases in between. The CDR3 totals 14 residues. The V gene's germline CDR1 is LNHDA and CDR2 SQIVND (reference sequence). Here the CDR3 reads CASRSDRGTGELFF. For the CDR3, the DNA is TGTGCCAGCCGCTCGGACAGAGGCACCGGGGAGCTGTTTTTT.

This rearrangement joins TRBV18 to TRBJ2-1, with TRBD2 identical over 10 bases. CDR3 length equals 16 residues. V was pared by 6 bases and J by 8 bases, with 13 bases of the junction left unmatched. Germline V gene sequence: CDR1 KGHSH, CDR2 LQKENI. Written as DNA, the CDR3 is TGTGCCAGCTCCCTTACCACTAGCGGGGCCCCGGATGAGCAGTTCTTC. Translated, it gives CASSLTTSGAPDEQFF.

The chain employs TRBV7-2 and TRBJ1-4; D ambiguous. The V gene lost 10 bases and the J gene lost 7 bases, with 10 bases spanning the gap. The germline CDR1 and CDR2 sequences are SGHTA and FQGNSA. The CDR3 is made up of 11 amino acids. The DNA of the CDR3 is TGTGCCACCCAAGGCGGTGAAAAACTGTTTTTT. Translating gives CATQGGEKLFF.

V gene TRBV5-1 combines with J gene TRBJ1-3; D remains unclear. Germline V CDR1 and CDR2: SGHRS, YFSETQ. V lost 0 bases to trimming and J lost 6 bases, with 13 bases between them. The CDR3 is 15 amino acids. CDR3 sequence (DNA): TGCGCCAGCAGCTTGGCCGAGGGTACCCTAAACACCATATATTTT. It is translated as CASSLAEGTLNTIYF.

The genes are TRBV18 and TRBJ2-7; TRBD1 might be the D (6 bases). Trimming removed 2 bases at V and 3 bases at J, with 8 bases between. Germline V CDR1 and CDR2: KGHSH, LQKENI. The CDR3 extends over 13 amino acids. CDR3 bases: TGTGCCAGCTCACCAAACAGGGACTACGAGCAGTACTTC. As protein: CASSPNRDYEQYF.

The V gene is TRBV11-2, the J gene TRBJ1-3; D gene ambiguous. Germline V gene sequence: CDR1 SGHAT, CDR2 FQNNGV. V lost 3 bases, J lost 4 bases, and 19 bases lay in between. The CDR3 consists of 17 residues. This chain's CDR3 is CASSFRRKTISGNTIYF. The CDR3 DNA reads TGTGCCAGCAGCTTTCGCCGCAAGACTATCTCCGGAAACACCATATATTTT.

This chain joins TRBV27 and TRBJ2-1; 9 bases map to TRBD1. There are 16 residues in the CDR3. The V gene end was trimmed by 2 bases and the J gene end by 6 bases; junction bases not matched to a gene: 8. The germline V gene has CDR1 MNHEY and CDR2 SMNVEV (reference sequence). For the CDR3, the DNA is TGTGCCAGCAGTTTAATCCGACAGGGGGTGGTCAATGAGCAGTTCTTC. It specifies CASSLIRQGVVNEQFF.

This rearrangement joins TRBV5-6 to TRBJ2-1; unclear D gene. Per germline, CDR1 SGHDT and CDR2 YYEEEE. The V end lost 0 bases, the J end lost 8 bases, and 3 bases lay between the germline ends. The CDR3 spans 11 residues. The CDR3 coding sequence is TGTGCCAGCAGCTTGGCCGATGAGCAGTTCTTC. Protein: CASSLADEQFF.

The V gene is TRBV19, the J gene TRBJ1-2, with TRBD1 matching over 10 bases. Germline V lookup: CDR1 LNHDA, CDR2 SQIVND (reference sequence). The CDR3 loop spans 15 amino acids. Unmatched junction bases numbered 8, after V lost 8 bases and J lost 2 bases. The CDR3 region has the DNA TGTGCCAGTCGACCGACAGGGGGCCCCAACTATGGCTACACCTTC. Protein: CASRPTGGPNYGYTF.

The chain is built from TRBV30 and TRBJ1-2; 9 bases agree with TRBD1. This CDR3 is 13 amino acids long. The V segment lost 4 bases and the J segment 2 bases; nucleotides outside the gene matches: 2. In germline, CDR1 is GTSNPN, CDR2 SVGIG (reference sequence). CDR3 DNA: TGTGCCTGGATGGGACAGGGAAACTATGGCTACACCTTC. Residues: CAWMGQGNYGYTF.

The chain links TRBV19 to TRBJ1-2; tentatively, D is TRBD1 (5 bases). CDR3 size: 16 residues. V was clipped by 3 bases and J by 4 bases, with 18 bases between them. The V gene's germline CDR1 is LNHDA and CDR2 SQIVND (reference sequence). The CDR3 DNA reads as TGTGCCAGTAGTATGCTCGACAGCCCCCAGCTCTATGGCTACACCTTC. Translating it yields CASSMLDSPQLYGYTF.

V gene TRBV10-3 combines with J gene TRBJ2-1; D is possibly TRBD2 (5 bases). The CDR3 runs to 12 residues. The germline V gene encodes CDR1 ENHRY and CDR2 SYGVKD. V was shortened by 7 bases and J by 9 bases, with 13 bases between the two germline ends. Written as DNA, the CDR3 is TGTGCCATCATCAGTTTAGGAGGTGAGCAGTTCTTC. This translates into CAIISLGGEQFF.

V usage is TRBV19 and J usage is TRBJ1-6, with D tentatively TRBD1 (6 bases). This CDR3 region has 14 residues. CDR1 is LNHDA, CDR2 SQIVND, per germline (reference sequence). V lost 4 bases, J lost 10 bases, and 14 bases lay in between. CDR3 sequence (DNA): TGTGCCAGTAGTACCGGGACACTGGAATCACCCCTCCACTTT. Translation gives CASSTGTLESPLHF.

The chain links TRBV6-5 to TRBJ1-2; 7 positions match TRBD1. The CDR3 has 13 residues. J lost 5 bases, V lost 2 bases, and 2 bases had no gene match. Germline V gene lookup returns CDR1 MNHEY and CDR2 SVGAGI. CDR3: CASSYDREYGYTF. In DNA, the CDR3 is TGTGCCAGCAGTTACGACAGGGAGTATGGCTACACCTTC.

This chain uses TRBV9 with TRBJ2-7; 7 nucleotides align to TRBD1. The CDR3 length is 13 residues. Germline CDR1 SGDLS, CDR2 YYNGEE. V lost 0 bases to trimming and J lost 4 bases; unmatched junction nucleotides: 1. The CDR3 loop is CASSVDRGYEQYF. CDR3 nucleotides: TGTGCCAGCAGCGTAGACAGGGGTTACGAGCAGTACTTC.

For the CDR3, the DNA is TGTGCCAGCAGCGTAGAGGACGGAGGCTACGAGCAGTACTTC. It specifies CASSVEDGGYEQYF. The chain recombines TRBV9 with TRBJ2-7, with D tentatively TRBD2 (5 bases). This CDR3 spans 14 amino acids. The V and J ends lost 0 bases and 3 bases respectively, with 10 bases between them. Germline CDR1 and CDR2: SGDLS and YYNGEE.

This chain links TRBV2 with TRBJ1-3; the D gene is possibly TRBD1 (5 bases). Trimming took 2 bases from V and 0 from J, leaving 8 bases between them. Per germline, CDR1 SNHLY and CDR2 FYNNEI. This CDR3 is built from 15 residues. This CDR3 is CASSEQGSSGNTIYF. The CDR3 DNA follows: TGTGCCAGCAGTGAACAGGGTAGCTCTGGAAACACCATATATTTT. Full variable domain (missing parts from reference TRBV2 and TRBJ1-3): EPEVTQTPSHQVTQMGQEVILRCVPISNHLYFYWYRQILGQKVEFLVSFYNNEISEKSEIFDDQFSVERPDGSNFTLKIRSTKLEDSAMYFCASSEQGSSGNTIYFGEGSWLTVV.

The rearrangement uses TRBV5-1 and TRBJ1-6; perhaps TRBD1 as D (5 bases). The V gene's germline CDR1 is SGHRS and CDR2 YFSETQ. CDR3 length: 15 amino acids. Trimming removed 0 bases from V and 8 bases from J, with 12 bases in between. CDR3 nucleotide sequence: TGCGCCAGCAGCTTGGCGGGAGACAGTTATTCACCCCTCCACTTT. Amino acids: CASSLAGDSYSPLHF.

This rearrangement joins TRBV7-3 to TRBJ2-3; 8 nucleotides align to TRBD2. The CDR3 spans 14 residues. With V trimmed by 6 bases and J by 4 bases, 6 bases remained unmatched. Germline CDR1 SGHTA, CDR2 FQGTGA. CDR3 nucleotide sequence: TGTGCCAGCAGTCTACGGGGGGGGGCAGATACGCAGTATTTT. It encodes CASSLRGGADTQYF. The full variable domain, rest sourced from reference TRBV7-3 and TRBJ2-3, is GAGVSQTPSNKVTEKGKYVELRCDPISGHTALYWYRQSLGQGPEFLIYFQGTGAADDSGLPNDRFFAVRPEGSVSTLKIQRTERGDSAVYLCASSLRGGADTQYFGPGTRLTVL.

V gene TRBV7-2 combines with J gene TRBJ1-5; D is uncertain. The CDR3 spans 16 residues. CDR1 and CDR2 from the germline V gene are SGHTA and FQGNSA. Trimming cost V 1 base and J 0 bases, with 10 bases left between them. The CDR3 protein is CASSLERQVSNQPQHF. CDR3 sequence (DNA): TGTGCCAGCAGCTTAGAGCGGCAGGTTAGCAATCAGCCCCAGCATTTT.

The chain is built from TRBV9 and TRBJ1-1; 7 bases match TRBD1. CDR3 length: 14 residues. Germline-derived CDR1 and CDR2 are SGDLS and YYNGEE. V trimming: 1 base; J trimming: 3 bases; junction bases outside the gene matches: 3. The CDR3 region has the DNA TGTGCCAGCAGCGTAAGGGGGCTTGACACTGAAGCTTTCTTT. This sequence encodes CASSVRGLDTEAFF. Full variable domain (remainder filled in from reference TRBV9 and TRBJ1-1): DSGVTQTPKHLITATGQRVTLRCSPRSGDLSVYWYQQSLDQGLQFLIQYYNGEERAKGNILERFSAQQFPDLHSELNLSSLELGDSALYFCASSVRGLDTEAFFGQGTRLTVV.

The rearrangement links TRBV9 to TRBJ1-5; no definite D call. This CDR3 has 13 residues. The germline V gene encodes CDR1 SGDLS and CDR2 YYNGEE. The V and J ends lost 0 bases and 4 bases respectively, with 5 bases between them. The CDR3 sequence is CASSVAVNQPQHF. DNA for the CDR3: TGTGCCAGCAGCGTAGCAGTTAATCAGCCCCAGCATTTT.

CDR3 sequence: CASSHSTGLNTEAFF. The CDR3, as DNA: TGCGCCAGCAGCCACTCGACAGGATTGAACACTGAAGCTTTCTTT. V is TRBV4-3 and J is TRBJ1-1, with TRBD1 as a possible D gene (6 bases). This CDR3 is 15 amino acids long. Trimming left V 3 bases short and J 0 bases short, with 11 bases between. The germline CDR1 and CDR2 sequences are LGHNA and YSLEER.